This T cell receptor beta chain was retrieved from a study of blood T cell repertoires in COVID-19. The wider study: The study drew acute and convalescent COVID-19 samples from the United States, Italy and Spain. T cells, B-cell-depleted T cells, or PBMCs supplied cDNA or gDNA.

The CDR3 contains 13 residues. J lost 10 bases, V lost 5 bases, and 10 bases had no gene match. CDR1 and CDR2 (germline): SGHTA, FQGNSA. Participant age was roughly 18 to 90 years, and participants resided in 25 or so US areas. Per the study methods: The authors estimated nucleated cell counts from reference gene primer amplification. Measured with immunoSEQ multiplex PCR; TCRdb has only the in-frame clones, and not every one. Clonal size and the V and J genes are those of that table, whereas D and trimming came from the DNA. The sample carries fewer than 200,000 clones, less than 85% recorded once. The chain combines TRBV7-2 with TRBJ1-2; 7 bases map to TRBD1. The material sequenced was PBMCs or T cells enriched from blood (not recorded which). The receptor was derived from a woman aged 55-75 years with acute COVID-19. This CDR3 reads CASSAGTEPDYTF. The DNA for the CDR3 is TGTGCCAGCAGCGCCGGGACAGAACCTGACTACACCTTC.